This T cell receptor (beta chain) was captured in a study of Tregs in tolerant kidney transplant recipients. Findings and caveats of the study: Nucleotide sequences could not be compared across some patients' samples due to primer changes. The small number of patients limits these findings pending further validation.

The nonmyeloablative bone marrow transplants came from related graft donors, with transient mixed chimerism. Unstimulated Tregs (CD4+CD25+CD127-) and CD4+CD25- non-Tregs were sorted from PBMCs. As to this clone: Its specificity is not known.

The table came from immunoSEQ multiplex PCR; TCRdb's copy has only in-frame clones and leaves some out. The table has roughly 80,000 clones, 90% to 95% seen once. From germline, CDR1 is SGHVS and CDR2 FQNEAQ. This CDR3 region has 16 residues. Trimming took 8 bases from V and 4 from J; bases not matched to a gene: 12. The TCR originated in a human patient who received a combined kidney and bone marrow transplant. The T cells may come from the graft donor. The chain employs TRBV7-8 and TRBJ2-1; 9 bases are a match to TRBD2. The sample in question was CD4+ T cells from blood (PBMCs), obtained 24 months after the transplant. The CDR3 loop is CASHLGYSGRYNEQFF. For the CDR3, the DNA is TGTGCCAGCCACTTAGGGTACAGCGGGAGGTACAATGAGCAGTTCTTC.